Following are 21 T cell receptor beta chains from one sample sequenced in a study of blood T cell repertoires in COVID-19. The method was immunoSEQ multiplex PCR; TCRdb's version includes in-frame clones alone and lacks a portion of them. The table has around 280,000 clones, roughly 91% seen once. Sequencing used peripheral blood. These receptors all stem from a woman under 40 with COVID-19, enrolled during active disease.

The chain joins TRBV6-5 to TRBJ1-1; TRBD1 aligns across 7 bases. CDR3 length: 14 amino acids. CDR1 MNHEY and CDR2 SVGAGI come from the germline V gene. The junction had 6 bases not matched to a gene; V was cut back by 6 bases and J by 2 bases. CDR3 in amino acids: CASRPGQVNTEAFF. Written as DNA, the CDR3 is TGTGCCAGCAGGCCCGGACAGGTTAACACTGAAGCTTTCTTT.

The CDR3 nucleotides are TGTGCCAGCAGCTTAGTAGACAGTAACTATGGCTACACCTTC. Translated: CASSLVDSNYGYTF. The V call is TRBV7-9, the J call TRBJ1-2; the D gene is possibly TRBD1 (5 bases). Deletions cut 1 base from V and 1 base from J, with 7 bases between. The CDR3 runs to 14 residues. Germline CDR1 reads SEHNR; CDR2 reads FQNEAQ (reference sequence).

This chain uses TRBV28 with TRBJ1-2; D perhaps matches TRBD1 (5 bases). The CDR3 length is 13 residues. V shed 4 bases and J shed 6 bases, with 12 bases lying between them. Germline-derived CDR1 and CDR2 are MDHEN and SYDVKM. The CDR3 DNA follows: TGTGCCAGCAGTTCAGTCAGGGCGGATGGCTACACCTTC. This sequence encodes CASSSVRADGYTF.

V is TRBV4-2 and J is TRBJ1-1; a weak D match, TRBD1 (5 bases). The CDR3 is 14 amino acids. Per germline, CDR1 LGHNA and CDR2 YNFKEQ. Trimming cost V 1 base and J 7 bases, with 13 bases left between them. The CDR3 loop reads CASSQARAADEAFF. The CDR3 DNA is TGTGCCAGCAGCCAAGCCAGGGCGGCTGATGAAGCTTTCTTT.

V usage is TRBV6-5 and J usage is TRBJ1-2, with D perhaps matching TRBD1 (6 bases). The germline gives CDR1 MNHEY, CDR2 SVGAGI. The CDR3 has 13 amino acids. V was shortened by 10 bases and J by 4 bases, with 16 bases between the two germline ends. The CDR3 nucleotides are TGTGCCACCACGGACAGTTTTTTCTATGGCTACACCTTC. Protein sequence: CATTDSFFYGYTF.

Here the CDR3 DNA reads TGTGCCACCAGCAGAGGTAATAGCAACAATGAGCAGTTCTTC. Amino acid sequence: CATSRGNSNNEQFF. The J gene is TRBJ2-1, the V gene TRBV15; D remains unclear. Trimming shortened V by 1 base and J by 5 bases, and 9 bases separated the two germline ends. Looked up from germline, CDR1 is LNHNV and CDR2 is YYDKDF (reference sequence). CDR3 length: 14 residues.

The chain is built from TRBV2 and TRBJ1-2; D is possibly TRBD1 (5 bases). This CDR3 contains 14 residues. V lost 9 bases, J lost 4 bases, and 18 bases lay in between. CDR1 and CDR2 (germline): SNHLY, FYNNEI. CDR3 loop: CARGELDQGYGYTF. The CDR3 DNA follows: TGTGCCAGAGGGGAACTGGACCAGGGCTATGGCTACACCTTC.

The chain carries TRBV24-1 and TRBJ2-3, with 10 bases fitting TRBD1. Germline CDR1 is KGHDR and CDR2 is SFDVKD. This CDR3 is 15 amino acids long. The V and J ends lost 4 bases and 4 bases, in that order; junction bases with no gene match: 4. The CDR3 sequence is CATSDHGTGADTQYF. The CDR3 DNA reads TGTGCCACCAGTGACCACGGGACAGGGGCAGATACGCAGTATTTT.

Remarks on this clone: In the same sample, other DNA sequences code for this CDR3. V and J are TRBV24-1 and TRBJ2-2, with TRBD1 matching 8 bases. Trimming at V came to 4 bases and at J to 2 bases, leaving 5 bases not matched to a gene. The CDR3 runs to 16 residues. Germline loops: CDR1 KGHDR, CDR2 SFDVKD. CDR3 residues: CATSDPTGANTGELFF. For the CDR3, the DNA is TGTGCCACCAGTGACCCGACAGGGGCAAACACCGGGGAGCTGTTTTTT.

This chain links TRBV18 with TRBJ2-1; weak D call: TRBD2 (5 bases). The CDR3 sequence is 13 residues long. The V end was cut by 6 bases, the J end by 8 bases, with 14 bases between. Germline loops: CDR1 KGHSH, CDR2 LQKENI. CDR3 bases: TGTGCCAGCTCCCCGGATAACGGGGATGAGCAGTTCTTC. As protein: CASSPDNGDEQFF. Full variable domain (rest looked up from reference TRBV18 and TRBJ2-1): NAGVMQNPRHLVRRRGQEARLRCSPMKGHSHVYWYRQLPEEGLKFMVYLQKENIIDESGMPKERFSAEFPKEGPSILRIQQVVRGDSAAYFCASSPDNGDEQFFGPGTRLTVL.

This clone has only one observation. The chain uses TRBV10-2 and TRBJ2-7, with D possibly matching TRBD1 (6 bases). From germline, CDR1 is WSHSY and CDR2 SAAADI. V lost 6 bases, J lost 0 bases, and 9 bases lay in between. CDR3 size: 13 residues. CDR3 nucleotides: TGCGCCAGCAGCGCGACAGGCTCCTACGAGCAGTACTTC. It codes for CASSATGSYEQYF.

The chain links TRBV7-9 to TRBJ1-1; D gene unclear. This CDR3 is built from 13 residues. Germline V gives CDR1 SEHNR, CDR2 FQNEAQ (reference sequence). The V end lost 1 base, the J end lost 7 bases, and 10 bases lay between the germline ends. CDR3 sequence (DNA): TGTGCCAGCAGCTTAGTAACAGCAATTGAAGCTTTCTTT. This gives the protein CASSLVTAIEAFF.

This clone was counted once. V and J are TRBV4-2 and TRBJ2-2, with 9 positions matching TRBD1. Germline V CDR1 and CDR2: LGHNA, YNFKEQ. Germline trimming cut 0 bases from V and 6 bases from J; bases unmatched to any gene: 11. The CDR3 has 18 residues. The CDR3 coding sequence is TGTGCCAGCAGCCAAGATCGGGGCGGAGACAGGGGGTCCGGGGAGCTGTTTTTT. Its translation: CASSQDRGGDRGSGELFF.

This chain links TRBV24-1 with TRBJ1-2; D unresolved. The V end was cut by 3 bases, the J end by 8 bases, with 9 bases between. This CDR3 spans 12 amino acids. Germline V gene data show CDR1 as KGHDR and CDR2 as SFDVKD. The CDR3 is CATSDLRGGYTF. Here the CDR3 DNA reads TGTGCCACCAGTGATCTCCGCGGAGGCTACACCTTC.

This clone has a handful of counts. The rearrangement links TRBV19 to TRBJ2-1; D ambiguous. The ends were cut back, 0 bases at V and 4 bases at J, with 4 bases in the middle. CDR1 and CDR2 from the germline V gene are LNHDA and SQIVND (reference sequence). The CDR3 has 13 amino acids. The CDR3 sequence is CASSIDRYNEQFF. DNA for the CDR3: TGTGCCAGTAGTATAGATCGGTACAATGAGCAGTTCTTC.

The chain recombines TRBV29-1 with TRBJ2-3; D gene ambiguous. The CDR3 is 12 amino acids. V dropped 5 bases and J dropped 1 base, with 7 bases sitting between them. Germline loops: CDR1 SQVTM, CDR2 ANQGSEA. The CDR3 reads CSVKERTDTQYF. The CDR3, as DNA: TGCAGCGTTAAGGAGCGCACAGATACGCAGTATTTT.

DNA for the CDR3: TGTGCCAGCAGACCCGGGACAGGGTCAACCGGGGAGCTGTTTTTT. It translates to CASRPGTGSTGELFF. This sequence joins TRBV7-8 and TRBJ2-2, with 9 nucleotides matching TRBD1. This CDR3 is 15 amino acids long. Germline CDR1 reads SGHVS; CDR2 reads FQNEAQ. The trim removed 6 bases at V and 5 bases at J, leaving 7 bases unmatched.

V usage is TRBV3-1 (or the pseudogene TRBV3-2) and J usage is TRBJ2-1; D possibly corresponds to TRBD1 (6 bases). CDR1 LGHDT and CDR2 YNNKEL come from the germline V gene (reference sequence). V was pared by 0 bases and J by 5 bases, with 14 bases between. This CDR3 has 16 amino acids. CDR3 in amino acids: CASSQDWRGGHNEQFF. The CDR3 bases are TGTGCCAGCAGCCAAGATTGGCGAGGGGGACACAATGAGCAGTTCTTC.

V and J are TRBV19 and TRBJ2-7; the D is unclear. The CDR3 contains 12 residues. The ends were cut back, 4 bases at V and 1 base at J, with 5 bases in the middle. Germline lookup yields CDR1 LNHDA and CDR2 SQIVND (reference sequence). CDR3 DNA sequence: TGTGCCAGTAGTACCCCATCCTACGAGCAGTACTTC. Its protein is CASSTPSYEQYF.

The V and J genes are TRBV27 and TRBJ2-1; D might be TRBD1 (5 bases). Trimming took 5 bases from V and 8 from J, leaving 10 bases between them. CDR1 is MNHEY, CDR2 SMNVEV, per germline (reference sequence). This CDR3 contains 12 residues. The CDR3 sequence: CASSKDKHEQFF. CDR3 bases: TGTGCCAGCAGTAAGGACAAGCATGAGCAGTTCTTC.

The chain employs TRBV3-1 (or the pseudogene TRBV3-2) and TRBJ2-5; tentatively, D is TRBD2 (5 bases). CDR1 is LGHDT, CDR2 YNNKEL, per germline (reference sequence). The CDR3 length is 15 residues. The germline V and J ends were trimmed by 4 bases and 5 bases, with 17 bases remaining between them. The CDR3 nucleotides read TGTGCCAGCAGCCTCCAAGGACTCTCGAGGGAGACCCAGTACTTC. It translates to CASSLQGLSRETQYF.